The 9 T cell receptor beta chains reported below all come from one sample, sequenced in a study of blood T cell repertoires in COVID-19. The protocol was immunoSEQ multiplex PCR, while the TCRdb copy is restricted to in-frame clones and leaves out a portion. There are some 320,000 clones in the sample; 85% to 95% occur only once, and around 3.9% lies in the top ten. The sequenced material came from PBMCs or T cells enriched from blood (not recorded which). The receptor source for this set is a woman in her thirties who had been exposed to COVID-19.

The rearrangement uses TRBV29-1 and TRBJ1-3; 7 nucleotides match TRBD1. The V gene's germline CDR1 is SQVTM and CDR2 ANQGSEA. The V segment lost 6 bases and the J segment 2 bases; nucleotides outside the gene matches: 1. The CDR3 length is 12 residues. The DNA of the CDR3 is TGCAGCGTGACAGGGCCTGGAAACACCATATATTTT. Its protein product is CSVTGPGNTIYF.

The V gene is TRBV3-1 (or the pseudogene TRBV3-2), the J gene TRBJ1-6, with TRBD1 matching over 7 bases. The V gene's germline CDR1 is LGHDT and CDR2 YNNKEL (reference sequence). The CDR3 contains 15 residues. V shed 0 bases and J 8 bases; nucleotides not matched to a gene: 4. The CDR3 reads CASSQEWGQHSPLHF. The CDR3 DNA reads TGTGCCAGCAGCCAAGAATGGGGACAGCATTCACCCCTCCACTTT.

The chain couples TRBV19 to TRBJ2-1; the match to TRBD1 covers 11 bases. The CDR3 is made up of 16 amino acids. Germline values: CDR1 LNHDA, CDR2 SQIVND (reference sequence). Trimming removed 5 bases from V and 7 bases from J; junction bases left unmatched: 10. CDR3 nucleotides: TGTGCCAGTAGTTCTTCCGGGACAGGGGGTTGGAATGAGCAGTTCTTC. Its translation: CASSSSGTGGWNEQFF.

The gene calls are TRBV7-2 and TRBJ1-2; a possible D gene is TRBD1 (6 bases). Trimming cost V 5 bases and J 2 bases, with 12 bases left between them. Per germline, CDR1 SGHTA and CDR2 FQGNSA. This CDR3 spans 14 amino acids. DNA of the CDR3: TGTGCCAGCAGCCAGAGGCAGGGGAACTATGGCTACACCTTC. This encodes CASSQRQGNYGYTF.

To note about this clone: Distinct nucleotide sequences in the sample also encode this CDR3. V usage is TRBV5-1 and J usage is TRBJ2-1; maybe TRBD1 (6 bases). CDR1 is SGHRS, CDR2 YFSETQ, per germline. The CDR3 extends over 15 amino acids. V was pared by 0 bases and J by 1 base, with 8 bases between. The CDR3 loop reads CASSLAGESYNEQFF. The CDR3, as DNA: TGCGCCAGCAGCTTGGCAGGGGAATCCTACAATGAGCAGTTCTTC.

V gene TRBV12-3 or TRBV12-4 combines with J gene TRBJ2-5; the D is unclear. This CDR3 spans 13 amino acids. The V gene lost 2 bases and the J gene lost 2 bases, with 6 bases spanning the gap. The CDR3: CASSLSPQETQYF. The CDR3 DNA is TGTGCCAGCAGTTTATCCCCGCAAGAGACCCAGTACTTC.

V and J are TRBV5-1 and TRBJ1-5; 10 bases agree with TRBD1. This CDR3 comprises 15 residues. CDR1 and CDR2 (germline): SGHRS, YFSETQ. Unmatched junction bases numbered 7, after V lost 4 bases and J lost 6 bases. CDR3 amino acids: CASSLQTGGGQPQHF. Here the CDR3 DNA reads TGCGCCAGCAGCCTCCAGACAGGGGGCGGTCAGCCCCAGCATTTT.

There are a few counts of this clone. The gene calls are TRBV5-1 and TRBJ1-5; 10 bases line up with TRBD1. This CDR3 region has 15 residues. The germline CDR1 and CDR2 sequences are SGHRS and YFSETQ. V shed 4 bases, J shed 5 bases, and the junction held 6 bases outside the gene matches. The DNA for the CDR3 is TGCGCCAGCAGCACCGGACAGGGGGGCCATCAGCCCCAGCATTTT. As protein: CASSTGQGGHQPQHF.

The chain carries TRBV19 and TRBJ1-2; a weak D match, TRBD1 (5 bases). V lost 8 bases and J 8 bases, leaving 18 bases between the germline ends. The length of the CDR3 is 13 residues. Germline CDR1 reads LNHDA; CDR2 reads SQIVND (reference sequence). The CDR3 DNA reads TGTGCCAGTTCAACCGCGCCGTCAGGGGGCTACACCTTC. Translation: CASSTAPSGGYTF.